These T cell receptor beta chains were read from a single sample in a study of response to subunit inactivated influenza vaccine. Each CDR3 protein is one row after TCRdb ran MiXCR on the RT-PCR reads. The profile shows about 780,000 distinct CDR3 sequences, about 18% of them singletons. The sample in question was PBMCs from blood, obtained 4 to 6 days after vaccination. These receptors were obtained from a man aged 50 to 60 who received an inactivated influenza vaccine. Each CDR3 is given without its conserved first and last residue.

j_call: TRBJ2-7; v_call: TRBV6-2/TRBV6-3; cdr3_aa: ASAGQGFYEQY
j_call: TRBJ2-1; v_call: TRBV7-9; cdr3_aa: ASSLDRDFSYNEQF
j_call: TRBJ1-4; v_call: TRBV2; cdr3_aa: ASKLQANEKLF
j_call: TRBJ2-2; v_call: TRBV4-3; cdr3_aa: ASSQDGRGGTGELF
j_call: TRBJ1-2; v_call: TRBV5-6; cdr3_aa: ASSLQGYYGYT
j_call: TRBJ2-1; v_call: TRBV20-1; cdr3_aa: SARQTSGSYNEQF
j_call: TRBJ2-7; v_call: TRBV5-1; cdr3_aa: ASSLGRGQGRTYEQY
j_call: TRBJ2-3; v_call: TRBV4-3; cdr3_aa: ASSRDGGGRGTDTQY
j_call: TRBJ2-2; v_call: TRBV4-2; cdr3_aa: ASSQDGPPRNTGELF
j_call: TRBJ2-7; v_call: TRBV7-2; cdr3_aa: ASSPPGAFKQY
j_call: TRBJ1-5; v_call: TRBV12-3/TRBV12-4; cdr3_aa: ASSFAGDNQPQH
j_call: TRBJ2-5; v_call: TRBV7-9; cdr3_aa: ASSILGQGSQQETQY
j_call: TRBJ2-1; v_call: TRBV28; cdr3_aa: ASSFVSGTSGRGSYNEQF
j_call: TRBJ1-1; v_call: TRBV20-1; cdr3_aa: SANDRTSGSEAF
j_call: TRBJ1-6; v_call: TRBV6-5; cdr3_aa: ASSYSRRSSPLH
j_call: TRBJ2-1; v_call: TRBV7-2; cdr3_aa: ASSSDRGEAMEQF
j_call: TRBJ1-3; v_call: TRBV29-1; cdr3_aa: SVGGGSGNTIY
j_call: TRBJ2-7; v_call: TRBV4-2; cdr3_aa: ASSQEWPGSSYEQY
j_call: TRBJ2-5; v_call: TRBV15; cdr3_aa: ATSSSGVQETQY
j_call: TRBJ2-1; v_call: TRBV5-1; cdr3_aa: ASSPGDRQLGEQF
j_call: TRBJ2-3; v_call: TRBV6-2/TRBV6-3; cdr3_aa: ASSKGLGPSTDTQY
j_call: TRBJ2-2; v_call: TRBV10-3; cdr3_aa: AIREGQGTGELF
j_call: TRBJ2-1; v_call: TRBV20-1; cdr3_aa: SANSGGPLYNEQF
j_call: TRBJ2-3; v_call: TRBV20-1; cdr3_aa: SARPTSGHTDTQY
j_call: TRBJ1-5; v_call: TRBV12-3/TRBV12-4; cdr3_aa: ASSKNGHQPQH
j_call: TRBJ1-4; v_call: TRBV10-3; cdr3_aa: AIRAGSNEKLF
j_call: TRBJ2-1; v_call: TRBV10-3; cdr3_aa: AISKGTSGKDNEQF
j_call: TRBJ2-1; v_call: TRBV20-1; cdr3_aa: SALGQMTYNEQF
j_call: TRBJ2-7; v_call: TRBV12-5; cdr3_aa: ASGLVRSDYEQY
j_call: TRBJ2-3; v_call: TRBV29-1; cdr3_aa: SVGPGDTQY
j_call: TRBJ2-1; v_call: TRBV5-1; cdr3_aa: ASRSPSGGSYNEQF
j_call: TRBJ2-3; v_call: TRBV5-1; cdr3_aa: ASSLWGQGKDTQY
j_call: TRBJ2-7; v_call: TRBV10-3; cdr3_aa: AISVGLYEQY
j_call: TRBJ1-2; v_call: TRBV29-1; cdr3_aa: SARRGDYGYT
j_call: TRBJ2-3; v_call: TRBV6-2/TRBV6-3; cdr3_aa: ASSYYRGGSTDTQY
j_call: TRBJ1-1; v_call: TRBV2; cdr3_aa: ASRASRDKNTEAF
j_call: TRBJ2-7; v_call: TRBV5-6; cdr3_aa: ASRLDRVPDEQY
j_call: TRBJ2-3; v_call: TRBV19; cdr3_aa: ASSRVGGTDTQY
j_call: TRBJ1-5; v_call: TRBV9; cdr3_aa: ASSATLNQPQH
j_call: TRBJ1-1; v_call: TRBV30; cdr3_aa: ARKRANTEAF
j_call: TRBJ2-5; v_call: TRBV7-2; cdr3_aa: ASSRRLEETQY
j_call: TRBJ1-5; v_call: TRBV29-1; cdr3_aa: SAGTGEQPQH
j_call: TRBJ2-1; v_call: TRBV24-1; cdr3_aa: ATSGSASYNEQF
j_call: TRBJ2-2; v_call: TRBV2; cdr3_aa: ASNRQGVNTGELF
j_call: TRBJ2-7; v_call: TRBV5-1; cdr3_aa: ASSLEVGTSGNYEQY
j_call: TRBJ2-4; v_call: TRBV7-2; cdr3_aa: ASSFGGGKNIQY
j_call: TRBJ2-1; v_call: TRBV2; cdr3_aa: ASGKVKLTSGGRSGEQF
j_call: TRBJ1-4; v_call: TRBV4-3; cdr3_aa: ASSQDSRGLSNEKLF
j_call: TRBJ2-1; v_call: TRBV29-1; cdr3_aa: SVASGRYNEQF
j_call: TRBJ2-3; v_call: TRBV20-1; cdr3_aa: SAKRDNTDTQY
j_call: TRBJ2-7; v_call: TRBV20-1; cdr3_aa: SARTGISYEQY
j_call: TRBJ1-5; v_call: TRBV25-1; cdr3_aa: ASSTASNQPQH